A single TCR beta chain is shown here with its context. This clone appeared a few times. The antigen this receptor binds is unknown. Base-call qualities are not available, and no considerably larger clone is one nucleotide away. To sequence the TCRbeta CDR3 region, genomic DNA was isolated from the sorted cells. The immunoSEQ Assay was used for sequencing of TCRbeta CDR3 regions. Held by TCRdb, this immuneACCESS table contains in-frame sequences only and omits some clones. Under half of the omission traces to an unresolved V gene where checked; the cause of the rest is unknown. The sample table contains 40,000 or so clones; only one count was recorded for around four fifths of them. Of the sample, around 2.1% falls within the top ten clones. The trial excluded patients who had a history of autoimmune disease or who were on systemic immunosuppression. Peripheral blood for TCR sequencing was drawn from every dose cohort at baseline, at cycle 4 day 1 and at cycle 7 day 1. The samples were taken from a phase I, first-in-human, multicenter, open-label dose-escalation trial of ivuxolimab. Adults with locally advanced or metastatic melanoma, renal cell carcinoma, hepatocellular carcinoma or head and neck squamous cell carcinoma were enrolled in the trial. Before TCR sequencing, CD4+ T cells and CD8+ T cells were sorted from peripheral blood as separate populations.

CDR1 and CDR2 are drawn from the germline V gene: MNHNS, SASEGT. Trimming leaves V shorter by 1 base and J shorter by 4 bases, with the junction holding 5 bases beyond the gene matches. Measured from the cysteine to the phenylalanine, the CDR3 is 15 residues long. The read is trimmed to its CDR3 DNA, 45 bases read in frame from base 1. This sample is part of a study of OX40 agonist ivuxolimab in advanced cancers. Study-wide context: Ivuxolimab was an agonistic, fully human IgG2 monoclonal antibody directed against OX40 (CD134), a costimulatory receptor. Intravenous ivuxolimab was administered to patients every 2 weeks at six dose levels: 0.01, 0.1, 0.3, 1.5, 3 and 10 mg/kg. Among the approximately 50 dose-escalation patients, around 20 had hepatocellular carcinoma, about 15 melanoma, 9 renal cell carcinoma and 9 head and neck cancer. The dose-escalation cohort was 80% to 90% male with a mean age of approximately 59 years, ranging from roughly 23 to 80. Patients were allowed to have had prior anti-PD-1, anti-PD-L1 or anti-CTLA-4 therapy, and approximately 40% of the dose-escalation patients had been treated with checkpoint inhibitors. Three dose-escalation patients achieved partial responses, one with hepatocellular carcinoma and two with cutaneous melanoma. The purpose of peripheral TCRbeta sequencing was to test whether ivuxolimab changed TCR sequence diversity and led to clonal T-cell expansion. The monotherapy dose-escalation portion (N = 52 patients) of the phase I ivuxolimab trial is reported in the paper. On the study overall, not on this receptor specifically: After ivuxolimab, CD8+ T cells had more expanded clones than CD4+ T cells on average. Low levels of normalized T-cell clonal expansion were also seen in some patients who did not respond. The antigen specificity of the clonally expanded peripheral T cells was not determined. At doses of 0.1 to 3.0 mg/kg, clonal expansion of both CD4+ and CD8+ T cells in blood was seen between baseline and week 6. In the 0.1-3.0 mg/kg groups, partial responders were among the patients with the lowest normalized peripheral clonal expansion, particularly in CD8+ T cells.

The TCR sequence derives from an adult with an advanced solid tumor such as melanoma, head and neck, liver or kidney cancer. The chain uses TRBV6-1 and TRBJ2-7; 9 bases in the junction line up with TRBD2. The sequencing here drew on CD4+ or CD8+ T cells sorted from blood, taken in a trial of the OX40 agonist ivuxolimab. The CDR3 corresponds to CASSEVLSGSYEQYF. The nucleotide sequence reads as follows: TGTGCCAGCAGTGAAGTTCTTAGCGGGAGTTACGAGCAGTACTTC.